These 7 T cell receptor beta chains were all obtained from the same sample, sequenced in a study of beta chain features in type 1 diabetes. The isolated RNA, all of it, was reverse transcribed, so expressed TCRB transcripts were what got sequenced. Profiled with immunoSEQ multiplex PCR; TCRdb holds only in-frame clones, not every one. The repertoire consists of about 930,000 clones, with 15% to 20% occurring once and the leading ten covering 0.02% to 0.025%. The sequenced sample was naive CD4+ T cells from blood. These receptors were collected from a woman aged 18-29 years in good health.

This clone has more than one count but fewer than ten. The chain couples TRBV27 to TRBJ2-2; the D gene is possibly TRBD2 (7 bases). Germline loops: CDR1 MNHEY, CDR2 SMNVEV (reference sequence). This CDR3 has 14 residues. V was cut by 6 bases and J by 6 bases, with 14 bases left in between. The CDR3 DNA follows: TGTGCCAGCAGGAAACAGGGAGGGGCCGGGGAGCTGTTTTTT. Its translation: CASRKQGGAGELFF.

This clone was observed a handful of times. The chain joins TRBV25-1 to TRBJ2-1, with 7 bases matching TRBD2. Trimming at V came to 4 bases and at J to 0 bases, leaving 3 bases not matched to a gene. The CDR3 runs 15 residues. Germline values: CDR1 MGHDK, CDR2 SYGVNS. The CDR3 nucleotides read TGTGCCAGCAGTGGTGGCGGGAGCTCCTACAATGAGCAGTTCTTC. Translated: CASSGGGSSYNEQFF.

This clone occurred a few times. The V call is TRBV7-9, the J call TRBJ2-1; 13 positions match TRBD2. The germline V gene has CDR1 SEHNR and CDR2 FQNEAQ (reference sequence). This CDR3 comprises 15 residues. After removal of 5 bases from V and 9 bases from J, the junction contained 7 bases not matched to a gene. The DNA of the CDR3 is TGTGCCAGCAGCACTAGCGGGAGGGCCGGTAGTGAGCAGTTCTTC. Translated, it gives CASSTSGRAGSEQFF.

On this clone: Other DNA sequences from this sample encode an identical CDR3 as well. The rearrangement links TRBV5-1 to TRBJ2-5; no firm D call. Trimming removed 5 bases at V and 1 base at J, with 3 bases between. This CDR3 is built from 11 residues. Looked up from germline, CDR1 is SGHRS and CDR2 is YFSETQ. The CDR3 reads CASSRQETQYF. CDR3 in DNA: TGCGCCAGCAGTCGCCAAGAGACCCAGTACTTC.

This clone was seen only a few times. This sequence joins TRBV28 and TRBJ2-1; TRBD1 might be the D (5 bases). This CDR3 has 15 residues. V was shortened by 3 bases and J by 8 bases, with 17 bases between the two germline ends. Looked up from germline, CDR1 is MDHEN and CDR2 is SYDVKM. CDR3 nucleotides: TGTGCCAGCAGTTTCCCAGGGTTGGCCCAGGATGAGCAGTTCTTC. Amino acid sequence: CASSFPGLAQDEQFF.

V gene TRBV6-6 combines with J gene TRBJ2-5, with 9 bases that match TRBD1. The germline CDR1 and CDR2 sequences are MNHNY and SVGAGI (reference sequence). The CDR3 is 12 amino acids. CDR3 region: CTSGTGQETQYF. The CDR3 DNA is TGTACCTCCGGGACAGGGCAAGAGACCCAGTACTTC.

This clone was seen a handful of times. Within the sample, other DNA sequences also encode this same CDR3. V is TRBV18 and J is TRBJ1-4, with D hard to call. CDR3 size: 11 residues. V lost 4 bases, J lost 5 bases, and 2 bases lay in between. Germline assignment: CDR1 KGHSH and CDR2 LQKENI. CDR3 loop: CASSLNEKLFF. In DNA, the CDR3 is TGTGCCAGCTCACTGAATGAAAAACTGTTTTTT. The full variable domain, with the rest looked up from reference TRBV18 and TRBJ1-4, is NAGVMQNPRHLVRRRGQEARLRCSPMKGHSHVYWYRQLPEEGLKFMVYLQKENIIDESGMPKERFSAEFPKEGPSILRIQQVVRGDSAAYFCASSLNEKLFFGSGTQLSVL.